One and the same sample provided the 2 T cell receptor beta chains below, sequenced in a study of liver allograft versus peripheral blood T cells. Study overall: Intrahepatic T cell receptor repertoires from transplanted livers were compared against repertoires in recipients' peripheral blood.

One entry per CDR3 protein results from TCRdb running MiXCR on the reads. Altogether under 15,000 distinct CDR3 sequences are present, 28% being singletons, with the ten largest covering 2% to 2.5%. The receptors were sampled from a human patient who had a liver transplant. Some T cells may trace back to the graft donor.

The chain links TRBV18 to TRBJ2-1, with D possibly matching TRBD1 (6 bases). Trimming stripped 1 base from V and 4 bases from J, with 14 bases between. CDR1 is KGHSH and CDR2 is LQKENI in the germline V gene. The CDR3 spans 16 residues. CDR3 sequence (DNA): TGTGCCAGCTCACCACGGGGCAGGGGCCGTTACAATGAGCAGTTCTTC. Translated: CASSPRGRGRYNEQFF.

This clonotype is labeled medium-sized. V gene TRBV19 combines with J gene TRBJ2-5, with 15 bases matching TRBD2. Germline V gene lookup returns CDR1 LNHDA and CDR2 SQIVND (reference sequence). The CDR3 is 19 residues long. V lost 4 bases and J lost 2; bases outside the gene matches: 11. The CDR3 is CASSSDGLAGGLGQETQYF. As DNA, the CDR3 is TGTGCCAGTAGTAGCGATGGACTAGCGGGGGGGCTTGGACAAGAGACCCAGTACTTC.